This TCR beta chain is drawn from a study of persistence of HIV-infected CD4 T cells. Study-level results: Degenerate expanded CDR3beta sequences were enriched among CMV- and Gag-responding cells. TCRbeta richness was lower in CMV- and Gag-responding cells than in anti-CD3/anti-CD28-responding cells.

This CDR3 comprises 15 residues. Germline V CDR1 and CDR2: ENHRY, SYGVKD. The junction had 7 bases not matched to a gene; V was cut back by 6 bases and J by 2 bases. An overlapping HIV-1 Gag peptide pool stimulated these cells at roughly 0.97 ug/peptide/mL. CD40L/CD69 double-negative CD45RO-high memory CD4+ T cells were collected. This was the immunoSEQ version 4 assay in survey mode. Here immunoSEQ multiplex PCR was the method, and the copy in TCRdb shows in-frame clones only, minus some. The table has some 58,000 clones, more than 70% seen once; the top ten hold more than 1.5%. In the case of this clone: What it binds is unknown.

V and J are TRBV10-3 and TRBJ2-5, with 9 bases that match TRBD1. The receptor was isolated from an adult man with HIV who was CMV-seropositive. This sample comprised CD4+ T cells sorted from PBMCs after roughly 18-hour stimulation, obtained from a patient who received antiretroviral therapy. As DNA, the CDR3 is TGTGCCATCAGCACCGGGACAGGGACTCAAGAGACCCAGTACTTC. It translates to CAISTGTGTQETQYF.